The clone carrying this T cell receptor beta chain was seen once. The data derive from a study of PD-L1 blockade in urothelial cancer. Germline trimming cut 3 bases from V and 2 bases from J; bases unmatched to any gene: 1. This CDR3 is 13 amino acids long. The germline CDR1 and CDR2 sequences are MNHEY and SVGAGI. Sequenced by immunoSEQ multiplex PCR; TCRdb stores in-frame clones only, minus some. The profile shows fewer than 30,000 clones, roughly 84% of them singletons. This clonotype originated in a man in his 70s with urothelial cancer. The V and J genes are TRBV6-5 and TRBJ2-7, with 7 bases aligning to TRBD1. The sample consisted of PBMCs, taken around atezolizumab (anti-PD-L1) treatment. The CDR3 loop is CASSYDRAYEQYF. The CDR3 bases are TGTGCCAGCAGTTATGACAGGGCCTACGAGCAGTACTTC.